These 21 T cell receptor beta chains came from one sample sequenced in a study of blood T cell repertoires in COVID-19 (TCRdb year 2020). Library prep was done by the immunoSEQ multiplex PCR assay. Drawn from immuneACCESS, this table holds only the in-frame rearrangements with V and J called that TCRdb kept. Clones are partly lost; checked studies trace under half to an unresolved V gene and leave the rest unexplained. In this sample the table shows 200,000 to 300,000 clones, around 87% of which occur a single time. The leading ten clones occupy approximately 2.2% of the sample. Sequencing was done on a sample of peripheral blood. The receptors here all came from a woman aged 50 to 60 with acute or convalescent COVID-19.

The rearrangement uses TRBV20-1 and TRBJ2-1, with no clear D. CDR3 size: 9 residues. Germline assignment: CDR1 DFQATT and CDR2 SNEGSKA (reference sequence). Trimming left V 3 bases short and J 9 bases short, with 3 bases between. CDR3 amino acids: CSASFEQFF. CDR3 nucleotide sequence: TGCAGTGCTAGCTTTGAGCAGTTCTTC.

The J gene is TRBJ1-1, the V gene TRBV10-3, with TRBD1 matching 7 bases. V shed 0 bases, J shed 1 base, and the junction held 2 bases outside the gene matches. The CDR3 has 15 amino acids. Germline CDR1 ENHRY, CDR2 SYGVKD. The CDR3 here is CAISESYRGNTEAFF. CDR3 sequence (DNA): TGTGCCATCAGTGAGTCGTACAGGGGGAACACTGAAGCTTTCTTT.

This clone was picked up one time. The chain couples TRBV28 to TRBJ1-1; 7 nucleotides agree with TRBD1. Germline CDR1 MDHEN, CDR2 SYDVKM. V lost 8 bases, J lost 6 bases, and 15 bases stayed unmatched. This CDR3 spans 15 amino acids. CDR3 sequence: CASVQNYRGKAEAFF. The CDR3 DNA reads as TGTGCCAGCGTCCAAAATTACAGGGGAAAGGCTGAAGCTTTCTTT.

The chain combines TRBV7-2 with TRBJ1-2; weak D call: TRBD1 (6 bases). The ends were cut back, 4 bases at V and 4 bases at J, with 16 bases in the middle. CDR3 length: 15 residues. Germline V gene sequence: CDR1 SGHTA, CDR2 FQGNSA. The CDR3 region has the DNA TGTGCCAGCAGCTCAACTACAGGGTATGGCTATGGCTACACCTTC. Translation gives CASSSTTGYGYGYTF.

V usage is TRBV28 and J usage is TRBJ2-7; 10 bases map to TRBD1. Germline V lookup: CDR1 MDHEN, CDR2 SYDVKM. This CDR3 is built from 15 residues. J lost 5 bases, V lost 3 bases, and 7 bases had no gene match. The DNA of the CDR3 is TGTGCCAGCAGTTTTTTGGACAGGGGGATCCACGAGCAGTACTTC. Its translation is CASSFLDRGIHEQYF.

In nucleotides, the CDR3 is TGTGCCAGCAGTCACCCTCGGGAACTCGACAATGAGCAGTTCTTC. The encoded protein is CASSHPRELDNEQFF. The rearrangement joins TRBV6-5 to TRBJ2-1; weak D call: TRBD2 (5 bases). Deletions cut 5 bases from V and 5 bases from J, with 16 bases between. The CDR3 sequence is 15 residues long. Germline V gene data show CDR1 as MNHEY and CDR2 as SVGAGI.

V usage is TRBV19 and J usage is TRBJ1-1, with 8 bases matching TRBD1. J was trimmed by 3 bases and V by 6 bases; bases with no gene match: 6. This CDR3 comprises 14 residues. Germline V CDR1 and CDR2: LNHDA, SQIVND (reference sequence). In nucleotides, the CDR3 is TGTGCCAGTAGAGAGACAGGGGATTACACTGAAGCTTTCTTT. Its protein product is CASRETGDYTEAFF.

The chain employs TRBV19 and TRBJ1-1, with 7 bases lining up with TRBD1. Germline V gives CDR1 LNHDA, CDR2 SQIVND (reference sequence). This CDR3 has 14 residues. With V trimmed by 5 bases and J by 2 bases, 5 bases remained unmatched. The CDR3 loop is CASSWGQPNTEAFF. The CDR3 DNA sequence: TGTGCCAGTAGTTGGGGACAGCCAAACACTGAAGCTTTCTTT.

Of note for this clone: The junction departs from germline at one end; a sequencing error may be responsible. J is TRBJ2-6 and V is TRBV10-3, with D possibly being TRBD1 (7 bases). This CDR3 comprises 19 residues. From germline, CDR1 is ENHRY and CDR2 SYGVKD. The CDR3 sequence: CAISDWRDSKYIGDNVLTF. CDR3 nucleotides: TGTGCCATCAGTGATTGGCGGGACAGCAAGTACATAGGGGACAACGTCCTGACTTTC.

The chain couples TRBV7-9 to TRBJ2-1; weak D call: TRBD2 (5 bases). Germline loops: CDR1 SEHNR, CDR2 FQNEAQ (reference sequence). Between the trimmed V and J ends, which lost 3 bases and 0 bases, there was a span of 12 bases. There are 16 residues in the CDR3. CDR3 in amino acids: CASSFLGGHSYNEQFF. DNA of the CDR3: TGTGCCAGCAGCTTCCTTGGCGGGCACTCCTACAATGAGCAGTTCTTC.

This chain joins TRBV3-1 (or the pseudogene TRBV3-2) and TRBJ1-5, with D possibly being TRBD1 (6 bases). V shed 2 bases and J shed 15 bases, with 17 bases lying between them. The CDR3 spans 13 residues. From germline, CDR1 is LGHDT and CDR2 YNNKEL (reference sequence). The CDR3 is CASSQQDRSALHF. CDR3 sequence (DNA): TGTGCCAGCAGCCAACAGGACAGATCCGCCCTGCATTTT.

This clone has just one count. The chain couples TRBV27 to TRBJ2-7; the match to TRBD2 covers 7 bases. The germline V gene encodes CDR1 MNHEY and CDR2 SMNVEV (reference sequence). The J segment lost 0 bases and the V segment lost 4 bases, leaving 6 bases of the junction unmatched. The length of the CDR3 is 15 residues. The CDR3 DNA sequence: TGTGCCAGCAGTTACATAGCGGGCCTCTCCTACGAGCAGTACTTC. Protein: CASSYIAGLSYEQYF.

The chain uses TRBV19 and TRBJ1-5, with D maybe TRBD1 (6 bases). The ends were cut back, 3 bases at V and 7 bases at J, with 16 bases in the middle. The CDR3 sequence is 15 residues long. Germline values: CDR1 LNHDA, CDR2 SQIVND (reference sequence). The CDR3 sequence: CASSIPGALGQPQHF. CDR3 bases: TGTGCCAGTAGTATCCCAGGGGCCCTTGGCCAGCCCCAGCATTTT.

The V call is TRBV3-1 (or the pseudogene TRBV3-2), the J call TRBJ1-1; the D is unclear. The germline gives CDR1 LGHDT, CDR2 YNNKEL (reference sequence). Trimming pared 1 base from V and 5 bases from J, leaving 11 bases between. The CDR3 contains 14 residues. The CDR3 sequence: CASSQASGETEAFF. CDR3 DNA sequence: TGTGCCAGCAGCCAAGCCTCCGGGGAGACTGAAGCTTTCTTT.

The chain employs TRBV30 and TRBJ2-3; D may be TRBD1 (7 bases). CDR1 and CDR2 from the germline V gene are GTSNPN and SVGIG (reference sequence). Trimming took off 5 bases at V and 6 bases at J, with 21 bases between the two ends. This CDR3 has 15 residues. The CDR3 bases are TGTGCCTGGGCCCTCGGAGGGGGCTCGGGGGATACGCAGTATTTT. It codes for CAWALGGGSGDTQYF.

As for this clone: Other DNA sequences of this sample code for an identical CDR3. CDR3 sequence: CASRQGSYGYTF. The CDR3 nucleotides are TGTGCCAGTCGACAGGGGTCCTATGGCTACACCTTC. The chain employs TRBV28 and TRBJ1-2; 8 bases are a match to TRBD1. The length of the CDR3 is 12 residues. V lost 9 bases to trimming and J lost 4 bases; unmatched junction nucleotides: 4. The germline V gene encodes CDR1 MDHEN and CDR2 SYDVKM.

J is TRBJ1-4 and V is TRBV5-1; perhaps TRBD1 as D (6 bases). Germline V gives CDR1 SGHRS, CDR2 YFSETQ. V shed 4 bases and J shed 8 bases, with 12 bases lying between them. The CDR3 is made up of 13 amino acids. The CDR3 DNA follows: TGCGCCAGCAGCCCAACAGGGAAGGAAAAACTGTTTTTT. This codes for CASSPTGKEKLFF.

The CDR3 DNA sequence: TGCGCCAGCAGCTTGGGGAGGGCTGTGGGTGAAGCTTTCTTT. This gives the protein CASSLGRAVGEAFF. This chain connects TRBV5-1 to TRBJ1-1; D remains ambiguous. This CDR3 region has 14 residues. Germline V gene sequence: CDR1 SGHRS, CDR2 YFSETQ. The V end was cut by 0 bases, the J end by 7 bases, with 13 bases between.

The rearrangement uses TRBV24-1 and TRBJ2-1; possibly TRBD1 for D (6 bases). Trimming left V 3 bases short and J 6 bases short, with 11 bases between. Germline V gene lookup returns CDR1 KGHDR and CDR2 SFDVKD. The CDR3 has 14 amino acids. Written as DNA, the CDR3 is TGTGCCACCAGTGATCAGACAGGTGCCAATGAGCAGTTCTTC. It specifies CATSDQTGANEQFF.

V and J are TRBV7-9 and TRBJ1-1, with 9 positions matching TRBD1. The CDR3 runs to 16 residues. J lost 2 bases, V lost 3 bases, and 7 bases had no gene match. CDR1 is SEHNR, CDR2 FQNEAQ, per germline (reference sequence). CDR3 sequence (DNA): TGTGCCAGCAGCTTCGGGACAGGGAGGGGAAACACTGAAGCTTTCTTT. The encoded protein is CASSFGTGRGNTEAFF.

The V gene is TRBV27, the J gene TRBJ2-1; possibly TRBD2 for D (5 bases). Germline V gene data show CDR1 as MNHEY and CDR2 as SMNVEV (reference sequence). The CDR3 length is 15 residues. With 7 bases removed from V and 2 bases from J, the gap between germline ends came to 15 bases. CDR3 sequence (DNA): TGTGCCAGCACCTCTCCAGCCGGGACCTACAATGAGCAGTTCTTC. Translating gives CASTSPAGTYNEQFF.